This T cell receptor beta chain was sequenced for a study of CD8 T cells in Susac syndrome. When the RNA was reverse transcribed, random hexamers were used with an input of about 0.5 to 1 ug. One entry per CDR3 protein, called by TCRdb with MiXCR from the immunoSEQ multiplex PCR reads. This sample has a few hundred thousand distinct CDR3 sequences; around 83% occur once, and the top ten carry over 0.1%. The CDR3 is 16 amino acids. Germline V CDR1 and CDR2: SEHNR, FQNEAQ (reference sequence). With 5 bases clipped from V and 4 bases from J, the junction kept 10 bases outside the gene matches. Material for sequencing was CD8+ T cells from PBMCs. This chain joins TRBV7-9 and TRBJ2-1; 8 bases line up with TRBD1. The TCR was taken from a human donor with multiple sclerosis. This CDR3 is CASSLRQGNIYNEQFF. CDR3 nucleotide sequence: TGTGCCAGCAGCCTACGACAGGGGAATATATACAATGAGCAGTTCTTC.